The 13 T cell receptor beta chains below all came from one sample that was sequenced in a study of T-cell memory formation after mild COVID-19. TCRdb called the 5' RACE reads again in MiXCR, with one record for every CDR3 protein. The repertoire holds a few hundred thousand distinct CDR3 sequences, with under 25% as singletons. What was sequenced was PBMCs or a T cell subset sorted from them (not recorded which). The receptors stem from an adult woman who had mild COVID-19 (a few samples of this study predate the infection). Cell type and time point are not known.

This clonotype was detected only a few times. The chain couples TRBV7-2 to TRBJ2-3; weak D call: TRBD1 (6 bases). With 7 bases removed from V and 2 bases from J, the gap between germline ends came to 19 bases. The CDR3 loop spans 16 amino acids. Germline CDR1 SGHTA, CDR2 FQGNSA. CDR3 protein: CASTSQGTLNTDTQYF. The CDR3 DNA sequence: TGTGCCAGCACCTCCCAGGGGACCTTAAACACAGATACGCAGTATTTT.

This clonotype occurred many times. V gene TRBV15 combines with J gene TRBJ2-1; the D is unclear. This CDR3 region has 16 residues. Germline lookup yields CDR1 LNHNV and CDR2 YYDKDF (reference sequence). V lost 0 bases to trimming and J lost 4 bases, with 13 bases between them. The CDR3 loop reads CATSRDRVVGYNEQFF. The CDR3 DNA sequence: TGTGCCACCAGCAGAGATCGGGTGGTGGGGTACAATGAGCAGTTCTTC.

Ten or more counts support this clonotype. This chain joins TRBV6-5 and TRBJ2-5, with D possibly matching TRBD1 (7 bases). Germline V gives CDR1 MNHEY, CDR2 SVGAGI. Trimming removed 7 bases from V and 1 base from J, with 16 bases in between. This CDR3 has 15 residues. The CDR3 DNA is TGTGCCAGCACCAGGGGGGCGCAGATCCAAGAGACCCAGTACTTC. Translation gives CASTRGAQIQETQYF.

The chain links TRBV12-3 or TRBV12-4 to TRBJ2-1; 12 bases match TRBD1. Losses at the gene ends were 0 bases for V and 10 bases for J; bases not matched to a gene: 1. CDR3 length: 14 residues. CDR3 in amino acids: CASSLAGTGGEQFF. The CDR3 DNA follows: TGTGCCAGCAGTTTAGCCGGGACAGGGGGCGAGCAGTTCTTC.

V is TRBV10-3 and J is TRBJ2-3; D is undetermined. Deletions cut 5 bases from V and 0 bases from J, with 6 bases between. The germline V gene encodes CDR1 ENHRY and CDR2 SYGVKD. The CDR3 contains 13 residues. The CDR3 DNA sequence: TGTGCCATCAGTTCGTCCAGCACAGATACGCAGTATTTT. Its translation: CAISSSSTDTQYF.

The chain carries TRBV5-1 and TRBJ2-3, with D possibly being TRBD1 or TRBD2 (5 bases each). The CDR3 is 15 amino acids. The germline V and J ends were trimmed by 8 bases and 6 bases, with 22 bases remaining between them. The germline V gene has CDR1 SGHRS and CDR2 YFSETQ. CDR3 in DNA: TGCGCCAGGCGAAACGGGACGCGGGCGAGGGATACGCAGTATTTT. Translation gives CARRNGTRARDTQYF.

This chain links TRBV12-3 or TRBV12-4 with TRBJ1-3; 9 bases fit TRBD1. The CDR3 extends over 15 amino acids. V shed 5 bases, J shed 3 bases, and the junction held 5 bases outside the gene matches. CDR3 in amino acids: CASSPGQGFGNTIYF. As DNA, the CDR3 is TGTGCCAGCAGTCCCGGACAGGGGTTTGGAAACACCATATATTTT.

The table lists this clonotype with a few counts. The chain is built from TRBV18 and TRBJ1-2; D unresolved. V was trimmed by 2 bases and J by 8 bases, leaving 12 bases between them. The CDR3 spans 13 residues. CDR1 and CDR2 from the germline V gene are KGHSH and LQKENI. The CDR3 is CASSPVDSRGYTF. CDR3 DNA sequence: TGTGCCAGCTCACCAGTGGACTCACGCGGCTACACCTTC.

This clonotype was found a few times. This chain connects TRBV4-1 to TRBJ1-5; D not certain. The germline V and J ends were trimmed by 6 bases and 2 bases, with 17 bases remaining between them. The CDR3 contains 16 residues. Germline lookup yields CDR1 MGHRA and CDR2 YSYEKL. The CDR3 is CASSQSGYSGNQPQHF. In DNA, the CDR3 is TGCGCCAGCAGTCAATCGGGTTATTCGGGCAATCAGCCCCAGCATTTT.

This chain uses TRBV7-6 with TRBJ2-3; possible D gene TRBD2, 5 bases. CDR1 SGHVS and CDR2 FNYEAQ come from the germline V gene. The CDR3 has 14 residues. The V and J ends lost 5 bases and 5 bases respectively, with 14 bases between them. The CDR3 region has the DNA TGTGCCAGCAGCAAACGACTGAGCGGAGATACGCAGTATTTT. It translates to CASSKRLSGDTQYF.

The CDR3 bases are TGCAGTGCTTGGGGACGGTGGAACACTGAAGCTTTCTTT. Translated: CSAWGRWNTEAFF. The chain joins TRBV20-1 to TRBJ1-1, with D possibly matching TRBD1 (5 bases). Trimming pared 5 bases from V and 1 base from J, leaving 11 bases between. In germline, CDR1 is DFQATT, CDR2 SNEGSKA (reference sequence). The CDR3 runs to 13 residues.

This clonotype showed up many times. J is TRBJ1-2 and V is TRBV12-3 or TRBV12-4; the D gene is possibly TRBD1 (5 bases). The CDR3 runs to 16 residues. The ends were cut back, 3 bases at V and 4 bases at J, with 18 bases in the middle. CDR3 protein: CASSFGGDSAVYGYTF. In nucleotides, the CDR3 is TGTGCCAGCAGTTTTGGTGGCGACAGTGCCGTCTATGGCTACACCTTC.

The chain links TRBV11-2 to TRBJ2-2, with D perhaps TRBD1 (6 bases). This CDR3 contains 15 residues. CDR1 and CDR2 from the germline V gene are SGHAT and FQNNGV. The germline V and J ends were trimmed by 2 bases and 4 bases, with 11 bases remaining between them. The CDR3 DNA reads TGTGCCAGCAGCTTACAGACAGGATTCACCGGGGAGCTGTTTTTT. Its protein product is CASSLQTGFTGELFF.